The 8 T cell receptor beta chains in this list originate from one sample, sequenced in a study of blood T cells in healthy people across ages. Through a sample-barcoded 5' primer and a J-beta primer mix, a second PCR was run for roughly 7 to 12 cycles. TCRdb reprocessed the 5' RACE reads with MiXCR, giving one entry per CDR3 protein. Counted here are roughly 900,000 distinct CDR3 sequences, more than 25% occurring once; the ten biggest clones make up roughly 17%. Sequencing input: blood. These TCRs come from an elderly woman in good health.

The count of this clonotype is one. The chain carries TRBV10-3 and TRBJ1-2; TRBD1 matches 9 bases. There are 16 residues in the CDR3. V shed 7 bases, J shed 4 bases, and the junction held 13 bases outside the gene matches. The germline V gene encodes CDR1 ENHRY and CDR2 SYGVKD. CDR3 region: CAINLGTGQLGYGYTF. The CDR3 DNA follows: TGTGCCATCAATCTAGGGACAGGGCAACTTGGCTATGGCTACACCTTC.

This clonotype was counted a single time. The chain is built from TRBV30 and TRBJ1-1; tentatively, D is TRBD1 (6 bases). With 1 base removed from V and 5 bases from J, the gap between germline ends came to 8 bases. Per the germline V gene, CDR1 is GTSNPN and CDR2 is SVGIG (reference sequence). The CDR3 is 12 residues long. CDR3 region: CAWSGGATEAFF. In DNA form, the CDR3 reads TGTGCCTGGAGTGGGGGGGCGACTGAAGCTTTCTTT. The whole variable domain, remainder taken from reference TRBV30 and TRBJ1-1, is SQTIHQWPATLVQPVGSPLSLECTVEGTSNPNLYWYRQAAGRGLQLLFYSVGIGQISSEVPQNLSASRPQDRQFILSSKKLLLSDSGFYLCAWSGGATEAFFGQGTRLTVV.

The count of this clonotype is one. This chain uses TRBV10-1 with TRBJ2-5; 8 bases align to TRBD2. Per germline, CDR1 WNHNN and CDR2 SYGVQD (reference sequence). Germline trimming cut 3 bases from V and 7 bases from J; bases unmatched to any gene: 4. The CDR3 is 13 residues long. The CDR3 DNA sequence: TGCGCCAGCAGTGAAAGACGGGAGGGGACCCAGTACTTC. Translation: CASSERREGTQYF.

This clonotype has ten or more counts. The rearrangement links TRBV12-3 or TRBV12-4 to TRBJ1-5; tentatively, D is TRBD1 (6 bases). The CDR3 totals 15 residues. With 1 base removed from V and 2 bases from J, the gap between germline ends came to 9 bases. CDR3 bases: TGTGCCAGCAGTTTAGAGGCAGGGGGCAATCAGCCCCAGCATTTT. Its protein is CASSLEAGGNQPQHF.

This chain links TRBV21-1 with TRBJ1-6; TRBD1 is taken as the D call from the table, unchecked against the DNA. TRBV21-1 has pseudogene status. The CDR3 contains 17 residues. In DNA, the CDR3 is TGTGCCAGCAGCAAAGCAGGTAGAAGGGGGTATAATTCACCCCTCCACTTT. Protein product: CASSKAGRRGYNSPLHF.

This clonotype appeared a few times. The chain recombines TRBV7-8 with TRBJ2-7; 8 bases align to TRBD1. V lost 3 bases to trimming and J lost 7 bases; unmatched junction nucleotides: 14. CDR3 length: 16 amino acids. Germline loops: CDR1 SGHVS, CDR2 FQNEAQ. DNA for the CDR3: TGTGCCAGCAGCTTGTCCGGGCAGGGGGCCTACAATGAGCAGTACTTC. Translating it yields CASSLSGQGAYNEQYF.

J is TRBJ2-3 and V is TRBV19, with 7 nucleotides matching TRBD2. V shed 3 bases, J shed 2 bases, and the junction held 5 bases outside the gene matches. There are 15 residues in the CDR3. CDR1 is LNHDA and CDR2 is SQIVND in the germline V gene (reference sequence). CDR3 region: CASSMGLADTDTQYF. CDR3 nucleotide sequence: TGTGCCAGTAGTATGGGTCTAGCGGACACAGATACGCAGTATTTT.

Concerning this clonotype itself: A read error may be the cause here, since a much bigger clone is one base away. The gene calls are TRBV12-3 or TRBV12-4 and TRBJ2-7; D uncertain. Matching the DNA end better, TRBJ2-5 makes the J call doubtful. The CDR3 length is 14 residues. CDR3 region: CASSFFRPGETQYF. CDR3 DNA: TGTGCCAGCAGTTTTTTCCGGCCCGGGGAGACCCAGTACTTC.